These T cell receptor beta chains were read from a single sample in a study of glioma-infiltrating T cells after dendritic cell vaccination. Profiled with immunoSEQ multiplex PCR; TCRdb holds only in-frame clones, not every one. The sample includes 98,000 or so clones, 65% to 85% of them seen just once. This material consisted of blood, taken after dendritic cell vaccination. The receptors here all came from a human donor with glioblastoma. Each CDR3 is given with its conserved first and last residue. The D gene is left open where the match is weak. Where a row states a size, it is once, few, many or the class of an expanded clone; other rows omit it.

>-|TRBJ1-2|TRBV19|-
CASSRLEGGVHGYTF
TGTGCCAGTAGTAGACTGGAGGGGGGGGTACATGGCTACACCTTC
>-|TRBJ1-2|TRBV28|TRBD1
CASSLWDRGNYGYTF
TGTGCCAGCAGTTTGTGGGACAGGGGTAACTATGGCTACACCTTC
>-|TRBJ2-7|TRBV5-1|TRBD2
CASSPSLAGLYEQYF
TGCGCCAGCAGCCCCTCCCTAGCGGGGCTGTACGAGCAGTACTTC
>-|TRBJ2-1|TRBV7-3|TRBD2
CASSPPGRALEQFF
TGTGCCAGCAGCCCGCCAGGGAGGGCCCTTGAACAGTTCTTC
>few|TRBJ2-3|TRBV2|-
CASSPPGLRTDTQYF
TGTGCCAGCAGTCCCCCTGGACTCCGCACAGATACGCAGTATTTT
>-|TRBJ1-2|TRBV19|TRBD1
CASSIERGPWTF
TGTGCCAGTAGTATAGAGAGGGGGCCATGGACCTTC
>-|TRBJ2-1|TRBV7-2|-
CASSRDFGANEQFF
TGTGCCAGCAGCCGGGACTTCGGGGCTAATGAGCAGTTCTTC
>-|TRBJ2-1|TRBV9|TRBD1
CASSVTLGQGRMGAPGEQFF
TGTGCCAGCAGCGTAACTCTGGGACAGGGTAGAATGGGGGCCCCGGGCGAGCAGTTCTTC
>-|TRBJ1-2|TRBV19|TRBD1
CASSIWGQASYGYTF
TGTGCCAGTAGTATATGGGGACAGGCATCCTATGGCTACACCTTC
>-|TRBJ2-7|TRBV6-6|TRBD1
CASSYMTGAEQYF
TGTGCCAGCAGTTATATGACAGGGGCCGAGCAGTACTTC
>-|TRBJ2-4|TRBV28|-
CASSLIHLTDLAKNIQYF
TGTGCCAGCAGCCTCATTCACCTCACAGATCTAGCCAAAAACATTCAGTACTTC